Listed here are 28 T cell receptor beta chains from one sample, sequenced in a study of T cells in Graves' hyperthyroidism and ophthalmopathy. RNA transcripts served as the template for amplifying TCR beta CDR3 regions. HTBI primers drove first-round RT-PCR of the TCR CDR3. TCRdb fed the multiplex PCR reads into MiXCR, producing one record per CDR3 protein. Of fewer than 750,000 distinct CDR3 sequences listed, roughly 46% were seen once; the top ten hold approximately 8.4%. The specimen was peripheral blood or thyroid tissue (not recorded which). Source of these receptors: a woman between 18 and 30 years old with Graves' hyperthyroidism.

Comments on this clonotype: At one end, the junction sequence differs from germline, possibly due to a read error. The chain employs TRBV2 and TRBJ2-6, with D perhaps matching TRBD1 (5 bases). CDR1 is SNHLY, CDR2 FYNNEI, per germline. This CDR3 spans 14 amino acids. This CDR3 reads CATSPETATGTEAF. CDR3 in DNA: TGTGCCACCAGCCCCGAGACAGCCACCGGCACTGAAGCTTTC. The full variable domain, in which reference TRBV2 and TRBJ2-6 provide the parts outside the CDR3, is EPEVTQTPSHQVTQMGQEVILRCVPISNHLYFYWYRQILGQKVEFLVSFYNNEISEKSEIFDDQFSVERPDGSNFTLKIRSTKLEDSAMYFCATSPETATGTEAFGAGSRLTVL.

The V and J genes are TRBV20-1 and TRBJ1-5, with D possibly TRBD1 on 5 matching bases. Trimming removed 6 bases from V and 0 bases from J, with 21 bases in between. This CDR3 contains 17 residues. The V gene's germline CDR1 is DFQATT and CDR2 SNEGSKA (reference sequence). The CDR3 reads CSAGGTSGLYSNQPQHF. CDR3 sequence (DNA): TGCAGTGCGGGCGGGACTAGCGGGCTATATAGCAATCAGCCCCAGCATTTT.

This clonotype was recorded at least ten times. This chain uses TRBV20-1 with TRBJ2-7, with 15 bases fitting TRBD2. Trimming at V came to 3 bases and at J to 4 bases, leaving 1 base not matched to a gene. Germline CDR1 is DFQATT and CDR2 is SNEGSKA (reference sequence). The CDR3 is 14 residues long. CDR3 protein: CSASGTSGRYEQYF. The CDR3 coding sequence is TGCAGTGCTAGTGGGACTAGCGGGAGGTACGAGCAGTACTTC.

Comments on this clonotype: Sequence at one end of the junction differs from germline and may be a read error. This chain links TRBV5-5 with TRBJ1-2; 9 nucleotides align to TRBD1. This CDR3 contains 14 residues. Germline values: CDR1 SGHKS, CDR2 YYEKEE (reference sequence). CDR3 residues: CASSGDRAKYGYTF. CDR3 in DNA: TGTGCCAGCAGCGGGGACAGGGCTAAATATGGCTACACCTTC. The full variable domain, with the rest looked up from reference TRBV5-5 and TRBJ1-2, is DAGVTQSPTHLIKTRGQQVTLRCSPISGHKSVSWYQQVLGQGPQFIFQYYEKEERGRGNFPDRFSARQFPNYSSELNVNALLLGDSALYLCASSGDRAKYGYTFGSGTRLTVV.

Many counts were recorded for this clonotype. The chain links TRBV6-5 to TRBJ1-2; TRBD1 matches at 9 bases. In germline, CDR1 is MNHEY, CDR2 SVGAGI. This CDR3 is built from 15 residues. The V segment lost 7 bases and the J segment 7 bases; nucleotides outside the gene matches: 13. The CDR3 here is CASKEQGAVRSGYTF. In DNA, the CDR3 is TGTGCCAGCAAGGAACAGGGGGCGGTCAGATCTGGCTACACCTTC.

This clonotype was counted many times. The J gene is TRBJ1-1, the V gene TRBV19; D ambiguous. Germline loops: CDR1 LNHDA, CDR2 SQIVND (reference sequence). V was clipped by 6 bases and J by 0 bases, with 20 bases between them. The CDR3 is 17 amino acids. The CDR3 sequence: CASRPRPLGRLNTEAFF. In nucleotides, the CDR3 is TGTGCCAGTAGACCCCGGCCCTTAGGGCGGCTGAACACTGAAGCTTTCTTT.

This clonotype was found many times. This chain connects TRBV6-5 to TRBJ2-7, with D perhaps matching TRBD1 or TRBD2 (5 bases each). CDR1 MNHEY and CDR2 SVGAGI come from the germline V gene. The CDR3 covers 15 residues. The V end lost 4 bases, the J end lost 4 bases, and 17 bases lay between the germline ends. DNA of the CDR3: TGTGCCAGCAGTTCCTCGAGGGGCGGCAGATACGAGCAGTACTTC. Its translation is CASSSSRGGRYEQYF.

This chain connects TRBV29-1 to TRBJ2-7; D may be TRBD2 (5 bases). There are 11 residues in the CDR3. The V end lost 6 bases, the J end lost 7 bases, and 13 bases lay between the germline ends. Germline V CDR1 and CDR2: SQVTM, ANQGSEA. DNA of the CDR3: TGCAGCGTGAGGGTCCGGGGTGAGCAGTACTTC. It specifies CSVRVRGEQYF.

This clonotype was picked up many times. The genes are TRBV20-1 and TRBJ2-2; TRBD1 is a possible D gene (6 bases). CDR3 size: 13 residues. Trimming shortened V by 5 bases and J by 4 bases, and 11 bases separated the two germline ends. In germline, CDR1 is DFQATT, CDR2 SNEGSKA (reference sequence). The CDR3 region has the DNA TGCAGTGCTCGGGACACCCTCACCGGGGAGCTGTTTTTT. Amino acids: CSARDTLTGELFF.

The chain recombines TRBV20-1 with TRBJ1-1; the D gene is possibly TRBD1 (5 bases). V lost 0 bases, J lost 5 bases, and 13 bases lay in between. The CDR3 runs 14 residues. Germline V lookup: CDR1 DFQATT, CDR2 SNEGSKA (reference sequence). The CDR3 nucleotides read TGCAGTGCTAGAGAACAGGAGACCCTAACTGAAGCTTTCTTT. Translation: CSAREQETLTEAFF.

This clonotype has only a few counts. V gene TRBV29-1 combines with J gene TRBJ1-2; 9 positions match TRBD1. This CDR3 has 15 amino acids. Germline-derived CDR1 and CDR2 are SQVTM and ANQGSEA. J was trimmed by 4 bases and V by 6 bases; bases with no gene match: 12. DNA of the CDR3: TGCAGCGTACTAAACAGGGGACAGGGTACCTATGGCTACACCTTC. Amino acids: CSVLNRGQGTYGYTF.

J is TRBJ2-5 and V is TRBV2; either TRBD1 or TRBD2 may fit D (5 bases each). The CDR3 length is 15 residues. CDR1 and CDR2 from the germline V gene are SNHLY and FYNNEI. V lost 2 bases and J 0 bases, leaving 10 bases between the germline ends. The CDR3: CASSETGTNQETQYF. In nucleotides, the CDR3 is TGTGCCAGCAGTGAAACCGGGACGAACCAAGAGACCCAGTACTTC.

V usage is TRBV25-1 and J usage is TRBJ2-7; the match to TRBD1 covers 7 bases. V was pared by 7 bases and J by 4 bases, with 10 bases of the junction left unmatched. This CDR3 spans 14 amino acids. CDR1 is MGHDK and CDR2 is SYGVNS in the germline V gene. The CDR3 nucleotides are TGTGCCAGCAACTCCGGGACAGTCCCTTACGAGCAGTACTTC. It yields the protein CASNSGTVPYEQYF.

The rearrangement links TRBV7-2 to TRBJ2-7, with no clear D. The CDR3 sequence is 15 residues long. Per the germline V gene, CDR1 is SGHTA and CDR2 is FQGNSA. Trimming removed 1 base from V and 7 bases from J, with 17 bases in between. Here the CDR3 reads CASSLDVGRSYEQYF. In nucleotides, the CDR3 is TGTGCCAGCAGCTTAGATGTGGGTAGAAGCTATGAGCAGTACTTC.

Regarding this clonotype: Just one base apart from a much larger clone, this may be a read error. The chain uses TRBV12-3 or TRBV12-4 and TRBJ2-5, with 8 bases lining up with TRBD2. This CDR3 is built from 15 residues. With 2 bases clipped from V and 6 bases from J, the junction kept 8 bases outside the gene matches. The CDR3 region has the DNA TGTGCCAGCAGTTTAAGGGGACTAGATGGGAAGACCCAGTACTTC. It translates to CASSLRGLDGKTQYF.

The V and J genes are TRBV6-1 and TRBJ2-3; 11 bases fit TRBD2. The V gene end was trimmed by 4 bases and the J gene end by 4 bases; junction bases not matched to a gene: 7. This CDR3 contains 16 residues. Per germline, CDR1 MNHNS and CDR2 SASEGT. The CDR3 region is CASSAGTSGDADTQYF. The DNA for the CDR3 is TGTGCCAGCAGTGCTGGGACTAGCGGAGACGCAGATACGCAGTATTTT.

Points on this clonotype: This sequence may be a read error, since a much larger clone differs from it by one base. The chain is built from TRBV12-3 or TRBV12-4 and TRBJ1-1; no definite D call. The CDR3 has 12 amino acids. V was clipped by 4 bases and J by 9 bases, with 12 bases between them. The CDR3 reads CASSSEAIKAFF. As DNA, the CDR3 is TGTGCCAGCAGTTCTGAGGCAATTAAAGCTTTCTTT.

This clonotype was detected many times. V and J are TRBV20-1 and TRBJ1-1, with D possibly matching TRBD1 (6 bases). The V gene lost 4 bases and the J gene lost 1 base, with 13 bases spanning the gap. The CDR3 is made up of 14 amino acids. Germline V lookup: CDR1 DFQATT, CDR2 SNEGSKA (reference sequence). The CDR3 here is CSATRGNGNTEAFF. The CDR3 DNA reads TGCAGTGCTACCAGGGGAAATGGGAACACTGAAGCTTTCTTT.

With regard to this clonotype: A much larger clonotype is one base distant, so this may be a read error. This chain links TRBV9 with TRBJ1-3; D perhaps matches TRBD1 (5 bases). The germline CDR1 and CDR2 sequences are SGDLS and YYNGEE. The CDR3 has 13 amino acids. CDR3 protein: CASSRDSGSTIYF. For the CDR3, the DNA is TGTGCCAGCAGCCGGGACTCTGGAAGCACCATATATTTT. The full variable domain, with the rest looked up from reference TRBV9 and TRBJ1-3, is DSGVTQTPKHLITATGQRVTLRCSPRSGDLSVYWYQQSLDQGLQFLIQYYNGEERAKGNILERFSAQQFPDLHSELNLSSLELGDSALYFCASSRDSGSTIYFGEGSWLTVV.

The chain uses TRBV30 and TRBJ2-7, with unresolved D. This CDR3 comprises 13 residues. Germline assignment: CDR1 GTSNPN and CDR2 SVGIG (reference sequence). V shed 8 bases and J shed 0 bases, with 14 bases lying between them. DNA for the CDR3: TGTGCCCGAAGAGGACCCAACTCCTACGAGCAGTACTTC. Residues: CARRGPNSYEQYF.

The V and J genes are TRBV5-4 and TRBJ2-2; D is undetermined. The CDR3 consists of 15 residues. The germline gives CDR1 SGHNT, CDR2 YYREEE (reference sequence). Trimming took off 3 bases at V and 3 bases at J, with 12 bases between the two ends. CDR3 sequence (DNA): TGTGCCAGCAGCTACGGGCCCGGATACACCGGGGAGCTGTTTTTT. The encoded protein is CASSYGPGYTGELFF.

The sample holds a few counts of this clonotype. The V call is TRBV7-8, the J call TRBJ2-7, with 10 bases fitting TRBD2. CDR1 and CDR2 (germline): SGHVS, FQNEAQ. V lost 4 bases to trimming and J lost 7 bases; unmatched junction nucleotides: 10. The CDR3 length is 15 residues. CDR3 amino acids: CASSSRLAGPKEQYF. In DNA, the CDR3 is TGTGCCAGCAGCTCAAGACTAGCGGGCCCTAAAGAGCAGTACTTC.

V is TRBV2 and J is TRBJ2-7; 7 bases agree with TRBD1. The CDR3 loop spans 13 amino acids. Trimming cost V 8 bases and J 5 bases; bases outside gene matches: 9. Germline loops: CDR1 SNHLY, CDR2 FYNNEI. DNA for the CDR3: TGTGCCAGCGCACAGGGGACGCTCGACGAGCAGTACTTC. This translates into CASAQGTLDEQYF.

This chain connects TRBV7-2 to TRBJ2-3, with unresolved D. This CDR3 is built from 14 residues. Germline assignment: CDR1 SGHTA and CDR2 FQGNSA. Trimming took 6 bases from V and 0 from J, leaving 10 bases between them. The CDR3 nucleotides read TGTGCCAGCAGTCTTTCGACTAGCACAGATACGCAGTATTTT. Encoded protein: CASSLSTSTDTQYF.

This chain uses TRBV2 with TRBJ2-3; D perhaps matches TRBD1 (5 bases). The ends were cut back, 6 bases at V and 5 bases at J, with 9 bases in the middle. Germline V gene data show CDR1 as SNHLY and CDR2 as FYNNEI. The CDR3 loop spans 12 amino acids. CDR3 coding DNA: TGTGCCAGCAGCCGACAGATAGATACGCAGTATTTT. This encodes CASSRQIDTQYF.

This clonotype appeared once. The J gene is TRBJ1-2, the V gene TRBV15; 9 bases align to TRBD1. The CDR3 contains 18 residues. Trimming took 3 bases from V and 5 from J; bases not matched to a gene: 16. CDR1 and CDR2 from the germline V gene are LNHNV and YYDKDF (reference sequence). The CDR3 region is CATSRDRGQETLFYGYTF. DNA for the CDR3: TGTGCCACCAGCAGGGACAGGGGCCAAGAGACCCTTTTTTATGGCTACACCTTC.

The V call is TRBV27, the J call TRBJ2-7; 8 bases are a match to TRBD2. J lost 0 bases, V lost 4 bases, and 8 bases had no gene match. The germline V gene has CDR1 MNHEY and CDR2 SMNVEV (reference sequence). CDR3 length: 16 residues. The CDR3 DNA reads as TGTGCCAGCAGTTCCATAGCGGGATATAGCTCCTACGAGCAGTACTTC. Translated: CASSSIAGYSSYEQYF.

Many counts were recorded for this clonotype. V gene TRBV12-3 or TRBV12-4 combines with J gene TRBJ2-7; D could derive from TRBD1 or TRBD2 (5 bases each). The CDR3 has 13 amino acids. V was cut by 7 bases and J by 11 bases, with 21 bases left in between. CDR3 protein: CASTITTGTQEYF. The CDR3 bases are TGTGCCAGCACCATTACCACTGGGACCCAGGAGTACTTC.